This note documents a single T cell receptor beta chain sequence. Its antigen is unidentified. This sample was included in a study of PD-1 blockade in classical Hodgkin lymphoma. Findings and caveats of the study: Patients starting nivolumab under 1 year after ASCT were excluded.

Each of the patients experienced relapse following autologous stem cell transplantation, and their brentuximab vedotin exposure differed. The table came from immunoSEQ multiplex PCR; TCRdb's copy has only in-frame clones and leaves some out. Here the sample spans under 60,000 clones, around 66% being singletons. Unmatched junction bases numbered 12, after V lost 4 bases and J lost 1 base. The germline V gene encodes CDR1 LNHDA and CDR2 SQIVND (reference sequence). The CDR3 has 17 amino acids. The sequencing used peripheral blood mononuclear cells (PBMCs), collected at baseline. The clonotype originates from a human donor with classical Hodgkin lymphoma. This chain connects TRBV19 to TRBJ1-1; 7 nucleotides agree with TRBD1. In DNA form, the CDR3 reads TGTGCCAGTAGTAGTCCTTATAGACAGGGTTGGAACACTGAAGCTTTCTTT. Translating gives CASSSPYRQGWNTEAFF.